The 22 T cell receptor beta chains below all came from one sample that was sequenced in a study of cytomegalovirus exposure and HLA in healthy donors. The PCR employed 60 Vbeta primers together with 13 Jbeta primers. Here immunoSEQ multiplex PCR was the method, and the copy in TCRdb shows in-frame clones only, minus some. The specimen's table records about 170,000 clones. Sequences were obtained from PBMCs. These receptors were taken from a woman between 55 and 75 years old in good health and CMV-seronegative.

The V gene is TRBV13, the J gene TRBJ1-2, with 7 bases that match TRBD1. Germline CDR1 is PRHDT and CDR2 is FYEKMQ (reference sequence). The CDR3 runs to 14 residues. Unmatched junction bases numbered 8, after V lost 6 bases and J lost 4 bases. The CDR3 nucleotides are TGTGCCAGCAGGAGACAGGGTTTAGGCTATGGCTACACCTTC. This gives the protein CASRRQGLGYGYTF.

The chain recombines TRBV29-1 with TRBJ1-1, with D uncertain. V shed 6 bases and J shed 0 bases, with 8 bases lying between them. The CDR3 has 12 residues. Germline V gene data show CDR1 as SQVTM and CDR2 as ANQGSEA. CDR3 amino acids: CSVREVNTEAFF. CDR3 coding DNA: TGCAGCGTAAGAGAGGTGAACACTGAAGCTTTCTTT.

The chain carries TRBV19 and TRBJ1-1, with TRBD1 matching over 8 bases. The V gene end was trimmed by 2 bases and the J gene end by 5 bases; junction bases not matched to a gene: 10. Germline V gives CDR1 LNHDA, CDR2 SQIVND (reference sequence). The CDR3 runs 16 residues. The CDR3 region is CASSIKSGRGPTEAFF. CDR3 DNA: TGTGCCAGTAGTATAAAGTCGGGCAGGGGGCCTACTGAAGCTTTCTTT.

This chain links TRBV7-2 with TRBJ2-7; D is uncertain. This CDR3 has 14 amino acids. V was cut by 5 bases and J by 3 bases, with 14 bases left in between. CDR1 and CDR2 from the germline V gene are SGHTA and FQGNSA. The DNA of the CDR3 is TGTGCCAGCAGCCTTATGCGACAAGGCTACGAGCAGTACTTC. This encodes CASSLMRQGYEQYF.

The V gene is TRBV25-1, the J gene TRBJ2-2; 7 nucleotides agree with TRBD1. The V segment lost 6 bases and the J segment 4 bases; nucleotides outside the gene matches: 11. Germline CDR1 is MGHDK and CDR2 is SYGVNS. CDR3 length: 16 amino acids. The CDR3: CASSLTGARGTGELFF. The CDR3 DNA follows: TGTGCCAGCAGCCTTACAGGGGCGCGCGGCACCGGGGAGCTGTTTTTT.

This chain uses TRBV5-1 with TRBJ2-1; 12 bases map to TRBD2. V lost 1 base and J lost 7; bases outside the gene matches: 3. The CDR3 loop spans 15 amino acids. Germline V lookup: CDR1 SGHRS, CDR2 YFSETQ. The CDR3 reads CASSLRTSGTNEQFF. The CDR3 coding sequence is TGCGCCAGCAGCTTGAGGACTAGCGGGACTAATGAGCAGTTCTTC.

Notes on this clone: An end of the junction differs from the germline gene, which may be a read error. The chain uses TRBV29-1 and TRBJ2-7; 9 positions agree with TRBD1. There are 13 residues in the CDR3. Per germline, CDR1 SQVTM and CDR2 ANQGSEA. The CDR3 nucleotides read TGCAGCGTTGCGAGGACAGGGGCCTACGAGCAGTGCTTC. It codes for CSVARTGAYEQCF.

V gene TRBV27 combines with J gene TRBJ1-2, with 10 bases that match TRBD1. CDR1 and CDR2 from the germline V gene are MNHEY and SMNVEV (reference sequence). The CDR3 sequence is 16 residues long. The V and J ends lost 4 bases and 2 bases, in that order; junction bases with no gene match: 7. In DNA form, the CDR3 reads TGTGCCAGCAGTTCCTACGGACAGGGGGACAACTATGGCTACACCTTC. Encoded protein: CASSSYGQGDNYGYTF.

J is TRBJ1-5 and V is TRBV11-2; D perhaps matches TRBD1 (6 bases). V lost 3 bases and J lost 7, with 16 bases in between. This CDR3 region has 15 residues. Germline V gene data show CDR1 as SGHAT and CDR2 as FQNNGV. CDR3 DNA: TGTGCCAGCAGCTTGACCACAGGGCTGGGGCAGCCCCAGCATTTT. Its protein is CASSLTTGLGQPQHF.

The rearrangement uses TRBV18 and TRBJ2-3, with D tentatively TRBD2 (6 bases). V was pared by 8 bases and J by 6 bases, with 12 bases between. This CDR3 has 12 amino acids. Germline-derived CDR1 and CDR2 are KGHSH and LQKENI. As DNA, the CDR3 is TGTGCCAGCGGCGGGACTCAGGATACGCAGTATTTT. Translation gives CASGGTQDTQYF.

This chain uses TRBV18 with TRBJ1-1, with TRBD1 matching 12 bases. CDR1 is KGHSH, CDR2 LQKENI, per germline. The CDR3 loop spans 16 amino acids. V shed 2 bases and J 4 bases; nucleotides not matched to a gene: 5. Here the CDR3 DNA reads TGTGCCAGCTCACCAGTGGGGACAGGGGGCTTCACTGAAGCTTTCTTT. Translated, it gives CASSPVGTGGFTEAFF.

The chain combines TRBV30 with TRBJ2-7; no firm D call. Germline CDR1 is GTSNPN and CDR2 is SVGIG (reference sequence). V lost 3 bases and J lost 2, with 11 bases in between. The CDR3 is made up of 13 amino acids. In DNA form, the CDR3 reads TGTGCCTGGAGCGTTCTAGTCCCCTACGAGCAGTACTTC. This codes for CAWSVLVPYEQYF.

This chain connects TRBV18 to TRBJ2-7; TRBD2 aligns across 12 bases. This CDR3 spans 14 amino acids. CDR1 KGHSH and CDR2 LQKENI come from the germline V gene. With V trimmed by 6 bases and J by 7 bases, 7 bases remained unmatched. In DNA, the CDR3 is TGTGCCAGCTCGCAACGACTAGCGGGAGAGGAGCAGTACTTC. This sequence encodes CASSQRLAGEEQYF.

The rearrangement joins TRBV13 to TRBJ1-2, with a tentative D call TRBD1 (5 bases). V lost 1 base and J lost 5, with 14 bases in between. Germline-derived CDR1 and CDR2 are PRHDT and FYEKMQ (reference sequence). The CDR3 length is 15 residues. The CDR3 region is CASSLDPGLLYGYTF. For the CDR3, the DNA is TGTGCCAGCAGCTTAGATCCGGGACTACTTTATGGCTACACCTTC.

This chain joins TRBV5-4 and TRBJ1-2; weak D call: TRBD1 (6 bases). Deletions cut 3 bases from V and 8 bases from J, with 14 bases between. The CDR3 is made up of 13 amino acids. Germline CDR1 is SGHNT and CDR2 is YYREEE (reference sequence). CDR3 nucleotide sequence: TGTGCCAGCAGCTGGAGCGGGGGCCGAGGCTACACCTTC. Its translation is CASSWSGGRGYTF. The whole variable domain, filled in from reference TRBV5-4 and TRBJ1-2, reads ETGVTQSPTHLIKTRGQQVTLRCSSQSGHNTVSWYQQALGQGPQFIFQYYREEENGRGNFPPRFSGLQFPNYSSELNVNALELDDSALYLCASSWSGGRGYTFGSGTRLTVV.

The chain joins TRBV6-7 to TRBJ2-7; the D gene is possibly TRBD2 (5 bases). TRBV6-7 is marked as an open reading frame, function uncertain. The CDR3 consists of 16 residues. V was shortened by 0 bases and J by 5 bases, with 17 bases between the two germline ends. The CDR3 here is CASSYSAQRALDEQYF. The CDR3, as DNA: TGTGCCAGCAGTTACTCGGCCCAGAGGGCGCTGGACGAGCAGTACTTC.

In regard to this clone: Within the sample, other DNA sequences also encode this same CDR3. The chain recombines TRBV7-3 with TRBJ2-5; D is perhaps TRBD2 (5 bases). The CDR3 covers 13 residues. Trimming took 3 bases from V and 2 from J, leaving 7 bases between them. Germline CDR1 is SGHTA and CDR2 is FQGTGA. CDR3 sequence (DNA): TGTGCCAGCAGCTTTTCGGGGCAAGAGACCCAGTACTTC. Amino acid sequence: CASSFSGQETQYF.

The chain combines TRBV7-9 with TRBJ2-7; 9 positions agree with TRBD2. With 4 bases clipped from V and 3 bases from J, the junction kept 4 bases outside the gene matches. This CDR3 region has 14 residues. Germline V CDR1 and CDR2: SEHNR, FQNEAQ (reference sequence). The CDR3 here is CASSSGLALYEQYF. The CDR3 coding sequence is TGTGCCAGCAGCTCGGGACTAGCTCTCTACGAGCAGTACTTC.

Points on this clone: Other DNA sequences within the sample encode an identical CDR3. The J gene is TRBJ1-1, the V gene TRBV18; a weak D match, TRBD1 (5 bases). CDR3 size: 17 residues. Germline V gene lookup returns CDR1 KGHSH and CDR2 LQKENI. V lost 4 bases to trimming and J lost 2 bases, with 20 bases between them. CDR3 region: CASSLSTSGGTNTEAFF. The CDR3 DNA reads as TGTGCCAGCTCACTCTCGACCTCGGGAGGGACTAACACTGAAGCTTTCTTT.

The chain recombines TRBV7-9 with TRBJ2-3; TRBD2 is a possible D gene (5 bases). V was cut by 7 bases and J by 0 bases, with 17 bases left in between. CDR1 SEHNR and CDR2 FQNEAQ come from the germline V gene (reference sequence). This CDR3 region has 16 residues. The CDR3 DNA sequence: TGTGCCAGCACCCTAGAGGAGGTTCGTAGCACAGATACGCAGTATTTT. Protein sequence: CASTLEEVRSTDTQYF. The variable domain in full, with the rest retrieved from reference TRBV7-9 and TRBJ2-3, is DTGVSQNPRHKITKRGQNVTFRCDPISEHNRLYWYRQTLGQGPEFLTYFQNEAQLEKSRLLSDRFSAERPKGSFSTLEIQRTEQGDSAMYLCASTLEEVRSTDTQYFGPGTRLTVL.

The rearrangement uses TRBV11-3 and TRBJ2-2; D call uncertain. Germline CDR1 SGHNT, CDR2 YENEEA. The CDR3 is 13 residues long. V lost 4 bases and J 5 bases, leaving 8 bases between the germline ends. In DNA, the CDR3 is TGTGCCAGCAGCTCCGTTGTGACCGGGGAGCTGTTTTTT. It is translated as CASSSVVTGELFF. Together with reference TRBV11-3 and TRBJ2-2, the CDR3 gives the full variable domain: EAGVVQSPRYKIIEKKQPVAFWCNPISGHNTLYWYLQNLGQGPELLIRYENEEAVDDSQLPKDRFSAERLKGVDSTLKIQPAELGDSAVYLCASSSVVTGELFFGEGSRLTVL.

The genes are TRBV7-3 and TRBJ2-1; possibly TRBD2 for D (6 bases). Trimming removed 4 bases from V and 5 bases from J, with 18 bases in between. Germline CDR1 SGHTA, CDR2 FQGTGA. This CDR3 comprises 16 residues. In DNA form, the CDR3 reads TGTGCCAGCAGCTCTCGCGGCGGGAACACTAACAATGAGCAGTTCTTC. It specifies CASSSRGGNTNNEQFF.